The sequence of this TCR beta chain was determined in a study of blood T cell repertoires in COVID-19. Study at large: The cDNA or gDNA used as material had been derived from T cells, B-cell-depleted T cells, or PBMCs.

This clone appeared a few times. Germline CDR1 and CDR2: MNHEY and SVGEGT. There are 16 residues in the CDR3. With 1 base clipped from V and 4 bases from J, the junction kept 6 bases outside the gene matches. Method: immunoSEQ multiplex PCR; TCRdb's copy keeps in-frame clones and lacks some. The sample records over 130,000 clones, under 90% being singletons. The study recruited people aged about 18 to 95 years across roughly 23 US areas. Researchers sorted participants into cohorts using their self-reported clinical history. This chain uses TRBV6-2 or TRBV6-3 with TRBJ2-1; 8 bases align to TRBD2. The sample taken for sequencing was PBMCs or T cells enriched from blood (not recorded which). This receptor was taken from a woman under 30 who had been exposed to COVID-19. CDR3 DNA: TGTGCCAGCAGTTACTACACTAGCGGTGGGTACAATGAGCAGTTCTTC. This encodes CASSYYTSGGYNEQFF.